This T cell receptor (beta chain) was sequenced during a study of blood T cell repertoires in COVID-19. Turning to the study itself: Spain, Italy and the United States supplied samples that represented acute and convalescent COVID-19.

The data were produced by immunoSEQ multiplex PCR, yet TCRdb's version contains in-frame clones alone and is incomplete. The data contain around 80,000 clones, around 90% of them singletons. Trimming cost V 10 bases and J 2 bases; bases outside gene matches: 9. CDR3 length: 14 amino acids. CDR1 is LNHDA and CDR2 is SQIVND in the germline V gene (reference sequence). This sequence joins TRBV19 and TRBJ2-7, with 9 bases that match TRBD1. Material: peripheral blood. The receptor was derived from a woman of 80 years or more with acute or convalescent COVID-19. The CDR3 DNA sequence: TGTGCCACCGAAACCGGGACAGGGACCTACGAGCAGTACTTC. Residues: CATETGTGTYEQYF.